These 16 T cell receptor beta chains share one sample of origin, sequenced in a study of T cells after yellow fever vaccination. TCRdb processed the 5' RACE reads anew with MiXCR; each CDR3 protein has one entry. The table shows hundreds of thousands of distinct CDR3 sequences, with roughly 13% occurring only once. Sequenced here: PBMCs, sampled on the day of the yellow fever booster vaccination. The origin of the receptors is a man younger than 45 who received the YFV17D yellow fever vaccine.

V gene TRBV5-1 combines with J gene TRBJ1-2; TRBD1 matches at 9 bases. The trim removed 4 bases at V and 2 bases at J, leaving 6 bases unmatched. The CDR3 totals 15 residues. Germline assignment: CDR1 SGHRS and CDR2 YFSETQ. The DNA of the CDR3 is TGCGCCAGCAGCCTTACAGGGGGCCGGAACTATGGCTACACCTTC. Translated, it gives CASSLTGGRNYGYTF.

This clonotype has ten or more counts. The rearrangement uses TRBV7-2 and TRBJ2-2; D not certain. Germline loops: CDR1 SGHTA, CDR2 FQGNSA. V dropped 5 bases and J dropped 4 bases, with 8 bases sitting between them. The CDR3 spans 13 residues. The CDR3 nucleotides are TGTGCCAGCAGCCCCCTGGGCACCGGGGAGCTGTTTTTT. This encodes CASSPLGTGELFF.

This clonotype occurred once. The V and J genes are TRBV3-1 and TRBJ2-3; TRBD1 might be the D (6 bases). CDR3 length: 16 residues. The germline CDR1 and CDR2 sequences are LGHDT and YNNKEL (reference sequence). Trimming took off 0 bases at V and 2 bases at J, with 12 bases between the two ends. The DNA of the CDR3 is TGTGCCAGCAGCCAAGACCGGGACACCTACACAGATACGCAGTATTTT. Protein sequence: CASSQDRDTYTDTQYF.

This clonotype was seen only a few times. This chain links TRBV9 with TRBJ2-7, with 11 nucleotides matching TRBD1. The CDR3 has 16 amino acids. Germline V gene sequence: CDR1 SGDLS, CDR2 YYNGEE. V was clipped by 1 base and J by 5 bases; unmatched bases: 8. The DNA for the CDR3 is TGTGCCAGCAGCGTATCTACCGGACAGGGGGCCCACGAGCAGTACTTC. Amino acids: CASSVSTGQGAHEQYF.

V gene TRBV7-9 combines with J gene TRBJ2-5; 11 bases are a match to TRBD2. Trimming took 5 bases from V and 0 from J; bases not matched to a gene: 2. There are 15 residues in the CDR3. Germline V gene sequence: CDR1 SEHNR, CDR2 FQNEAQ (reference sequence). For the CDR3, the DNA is TGTGCCAGCAGCAAGGGACTAGCGGACCAAGAGACCCAGTACTTC. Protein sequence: CASSKGLADQETQYF.

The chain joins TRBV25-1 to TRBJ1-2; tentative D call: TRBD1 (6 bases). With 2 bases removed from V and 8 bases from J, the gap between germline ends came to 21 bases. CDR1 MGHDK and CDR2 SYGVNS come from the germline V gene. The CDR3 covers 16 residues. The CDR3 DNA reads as TGTGCCAGCAGTGAACCCTCGGGCAGGGGAGCTTCGGGCTACACCTTC. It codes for CASSEPSGRGASGYTF.

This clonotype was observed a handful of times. The CDR3 region has the DNA TGTGCCAGCAGTTACGCCGCTAGCGGAACCTACAATGAGCAGTTCTTC. Its protein product is CASSYAASGTYNEQFF. The rearrangement uses TRBV6-2 or TRBV6-3 and TRBJ2-1; 7 positions match TRBD2. Germline V gene lookup returns CDR1 MNHEY and CDR2 SVGEGT. J lost 2 bases, V lost 2 bases, and 6 bases had no gene match. The CDR3 extends over 16 amino acids.

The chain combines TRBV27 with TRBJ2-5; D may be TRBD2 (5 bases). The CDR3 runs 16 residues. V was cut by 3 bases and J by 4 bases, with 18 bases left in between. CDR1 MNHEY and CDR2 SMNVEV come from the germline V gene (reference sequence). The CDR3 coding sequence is TGTGCCAGCAGTTTCTGGCCTTCGGGGAAGGGAGAGACCCAGTACTTC. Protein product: CASSFWPSGKGETQYF.

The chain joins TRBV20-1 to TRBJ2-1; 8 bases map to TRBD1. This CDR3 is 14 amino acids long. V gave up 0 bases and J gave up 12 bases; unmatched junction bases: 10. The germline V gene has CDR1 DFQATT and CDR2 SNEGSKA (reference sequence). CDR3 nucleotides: TGCAGTGCTAGAGAACCCGGGACAGGACCGGGGCAGTTCTTC. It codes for CSAREPGTGPGQFF.

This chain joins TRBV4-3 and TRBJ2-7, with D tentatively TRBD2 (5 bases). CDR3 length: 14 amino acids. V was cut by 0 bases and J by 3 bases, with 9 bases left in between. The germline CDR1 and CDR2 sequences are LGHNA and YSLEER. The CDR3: CASSQERGLYEQYF. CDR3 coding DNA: TGCGCCAGCAGCCAAGAGCGTGGACTCTACGAGCAGTACTTC.

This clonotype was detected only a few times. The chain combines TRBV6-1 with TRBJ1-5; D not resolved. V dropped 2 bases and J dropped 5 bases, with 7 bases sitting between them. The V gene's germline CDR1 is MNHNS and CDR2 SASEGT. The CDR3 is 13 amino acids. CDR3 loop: CASSESWDQPQHF. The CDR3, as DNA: TGTGCCAGCAGTGAATCTTGGGATCAGCCCCAGCATTTT.

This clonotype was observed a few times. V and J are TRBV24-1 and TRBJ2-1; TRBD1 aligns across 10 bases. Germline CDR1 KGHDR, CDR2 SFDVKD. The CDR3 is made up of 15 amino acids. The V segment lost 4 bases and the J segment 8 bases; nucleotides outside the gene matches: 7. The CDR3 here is CATSDPGQGSDEQFF. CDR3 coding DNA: TGTGCCACCAGTGACCCGGGACAGGGGAGCGATGAGCAGTTCTTC.

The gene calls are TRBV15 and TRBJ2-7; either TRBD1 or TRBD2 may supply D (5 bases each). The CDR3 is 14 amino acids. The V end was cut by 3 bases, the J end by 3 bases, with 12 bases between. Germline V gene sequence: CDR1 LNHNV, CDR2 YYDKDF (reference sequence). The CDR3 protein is CATSSPGALYEQYF. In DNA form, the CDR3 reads TGTGCCACCAGCAGCCCCGGGGCCCTCTACGAGCAGTACTTC. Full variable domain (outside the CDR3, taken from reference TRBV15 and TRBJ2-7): DAMVIQNPRYQVTQFGKPVTLSCSQTLNHNVMYWYQQKSSQAPKLLFHYYDKDFNNEADTPDNFQSRRPNTSFCFLDIRSPGLGDTAMYLCATSSPGALYEQYFGPGTRLTVT.

In DNA, the CDR3 is TGTGCCAGCAGTTTCCGGGAGGCCCAAGAGACCCAGTACTTC. Translation gives CASSFREAQETQYF. The genes are TRBV27 and TRBJ2-5; TRBD2 agrees at 7 bases. The CDR3 is 14 residues long. V lost 3 bases, J lost 1 base, and 2 bases stayed unmatched. CDR1 and CDR2 (germline): MNHEY, SMNVEV (reference sequence).

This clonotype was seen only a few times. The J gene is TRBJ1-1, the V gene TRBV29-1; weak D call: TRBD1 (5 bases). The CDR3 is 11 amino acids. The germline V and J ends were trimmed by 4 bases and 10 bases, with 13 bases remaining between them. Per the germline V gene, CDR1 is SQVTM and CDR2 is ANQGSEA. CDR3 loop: CSVGVNDRAFF. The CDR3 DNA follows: TGCAGCGTTGGGGTCAACGACAGAGCTTTCTTT.

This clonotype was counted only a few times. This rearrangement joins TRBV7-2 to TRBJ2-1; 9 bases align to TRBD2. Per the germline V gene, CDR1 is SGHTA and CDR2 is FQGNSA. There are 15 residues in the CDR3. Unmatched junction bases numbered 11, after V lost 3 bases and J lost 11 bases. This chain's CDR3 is CASSLDSGSSKKQFF. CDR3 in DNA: TGTGCCAGCAGCTTGGATAGCGGGAGCTCGAAGAAGCAGTTCTTC.